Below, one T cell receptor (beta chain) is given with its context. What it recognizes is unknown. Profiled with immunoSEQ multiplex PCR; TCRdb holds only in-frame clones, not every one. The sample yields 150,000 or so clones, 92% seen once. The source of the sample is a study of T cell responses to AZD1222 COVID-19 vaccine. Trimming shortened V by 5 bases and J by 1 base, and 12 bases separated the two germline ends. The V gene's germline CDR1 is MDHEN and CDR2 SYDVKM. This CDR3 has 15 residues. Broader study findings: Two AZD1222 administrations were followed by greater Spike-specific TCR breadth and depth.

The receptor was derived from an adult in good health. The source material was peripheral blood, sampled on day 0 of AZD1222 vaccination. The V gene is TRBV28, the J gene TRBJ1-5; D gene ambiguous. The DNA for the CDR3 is TGTGCCAGCAGTATAAGGTCACTAAGCAATCAGCCCCAGCATTTT. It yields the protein CASSIRSLSNQPQHF. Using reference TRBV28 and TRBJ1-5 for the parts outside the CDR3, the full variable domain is DVKVTQSSRYLVKRTGEKVFLECVQDMDHENMFWYRQDPGLGLRLIYFSYDVKMKEKGDIPEGYSVSREKKERFSLILESASTNQTSMYLCASSIRSLSNQPQHFGDGTRLSIL.